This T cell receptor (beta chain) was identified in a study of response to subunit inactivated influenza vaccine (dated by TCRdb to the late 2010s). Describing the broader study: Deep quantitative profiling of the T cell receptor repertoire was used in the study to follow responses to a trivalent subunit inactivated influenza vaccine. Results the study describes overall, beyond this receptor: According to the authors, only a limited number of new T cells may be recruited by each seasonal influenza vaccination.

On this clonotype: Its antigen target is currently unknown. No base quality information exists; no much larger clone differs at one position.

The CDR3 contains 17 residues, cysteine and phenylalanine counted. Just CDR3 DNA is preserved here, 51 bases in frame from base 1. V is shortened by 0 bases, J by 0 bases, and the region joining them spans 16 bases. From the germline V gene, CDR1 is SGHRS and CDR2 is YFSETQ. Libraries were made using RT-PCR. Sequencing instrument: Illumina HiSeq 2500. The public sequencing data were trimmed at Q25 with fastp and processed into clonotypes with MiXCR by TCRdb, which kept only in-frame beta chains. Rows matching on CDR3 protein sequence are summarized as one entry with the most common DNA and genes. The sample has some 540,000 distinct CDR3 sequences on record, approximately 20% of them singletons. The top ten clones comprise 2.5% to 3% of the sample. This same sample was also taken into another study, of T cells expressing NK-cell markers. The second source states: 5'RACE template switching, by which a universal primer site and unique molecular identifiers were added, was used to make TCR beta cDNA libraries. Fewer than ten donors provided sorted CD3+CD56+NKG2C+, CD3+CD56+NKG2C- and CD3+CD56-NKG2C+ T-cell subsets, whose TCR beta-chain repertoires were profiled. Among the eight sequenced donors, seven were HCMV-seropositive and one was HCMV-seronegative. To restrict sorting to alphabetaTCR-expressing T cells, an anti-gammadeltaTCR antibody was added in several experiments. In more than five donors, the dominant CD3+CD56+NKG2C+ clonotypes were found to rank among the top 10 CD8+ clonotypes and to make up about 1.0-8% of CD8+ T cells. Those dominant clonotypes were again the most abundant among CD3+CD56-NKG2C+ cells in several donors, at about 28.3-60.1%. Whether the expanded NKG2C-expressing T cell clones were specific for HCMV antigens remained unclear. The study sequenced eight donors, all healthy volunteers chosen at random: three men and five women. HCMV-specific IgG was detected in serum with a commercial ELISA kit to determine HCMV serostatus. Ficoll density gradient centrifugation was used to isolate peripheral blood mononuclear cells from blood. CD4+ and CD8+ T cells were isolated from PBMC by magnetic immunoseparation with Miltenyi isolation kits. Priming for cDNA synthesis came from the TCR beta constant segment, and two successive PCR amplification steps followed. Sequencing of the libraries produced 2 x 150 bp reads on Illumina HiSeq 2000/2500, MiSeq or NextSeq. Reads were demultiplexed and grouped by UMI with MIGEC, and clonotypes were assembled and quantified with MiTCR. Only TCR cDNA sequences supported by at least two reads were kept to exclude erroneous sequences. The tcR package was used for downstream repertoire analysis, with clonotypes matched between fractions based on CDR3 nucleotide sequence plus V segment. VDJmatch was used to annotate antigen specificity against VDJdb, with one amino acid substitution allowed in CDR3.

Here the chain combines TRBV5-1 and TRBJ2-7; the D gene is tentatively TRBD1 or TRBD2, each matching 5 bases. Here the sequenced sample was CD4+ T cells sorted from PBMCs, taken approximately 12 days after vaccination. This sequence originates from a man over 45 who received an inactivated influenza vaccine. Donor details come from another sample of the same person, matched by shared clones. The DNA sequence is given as TGCGCCAGCAGCTTGGGGTCGGGGCCCCGTTACTCCTACGAGCAGTACTTC. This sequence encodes CASSLGSGPRYSYEQYF.